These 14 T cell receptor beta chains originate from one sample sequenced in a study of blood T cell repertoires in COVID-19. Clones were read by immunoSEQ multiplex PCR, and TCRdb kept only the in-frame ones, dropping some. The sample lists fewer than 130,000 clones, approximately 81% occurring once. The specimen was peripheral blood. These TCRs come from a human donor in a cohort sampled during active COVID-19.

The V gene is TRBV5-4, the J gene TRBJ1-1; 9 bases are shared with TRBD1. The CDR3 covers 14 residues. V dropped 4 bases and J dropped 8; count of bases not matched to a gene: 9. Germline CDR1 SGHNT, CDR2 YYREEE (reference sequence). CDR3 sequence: CASSAGQGNGEAFF. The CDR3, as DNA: TGTGCCAGCAGCGCCGGACAGGGGAACGGGGAAGCTTTCTTT.

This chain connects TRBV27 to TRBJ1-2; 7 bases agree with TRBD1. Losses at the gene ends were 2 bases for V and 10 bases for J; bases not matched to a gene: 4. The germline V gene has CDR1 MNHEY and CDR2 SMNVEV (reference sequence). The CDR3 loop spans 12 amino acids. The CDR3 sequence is CASSLPGGHYTF. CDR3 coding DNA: TGTGCCAGCAGTTTACCAGGGGGTCACTACACCTTC.

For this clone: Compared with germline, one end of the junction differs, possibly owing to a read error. The DNA of the CDR3 is TGTGCCTTCAGCATAGGGGGCTGGGGCTACAATGAGCAGTTCTTC. Translating gives CAFSIGGWGYNEQFF. The chain joins TRBV10-3 to TRBJ2-1, with 7 bases aligning to TRBD1. The CDR3 length is 15 residues. Looked up from germline, CDR1 is ENHRY and CDR2 is SYGVKD.

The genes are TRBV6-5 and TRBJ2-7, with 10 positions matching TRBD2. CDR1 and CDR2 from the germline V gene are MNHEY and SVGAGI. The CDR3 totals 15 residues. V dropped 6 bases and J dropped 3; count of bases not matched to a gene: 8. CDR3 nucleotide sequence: TGTGCCAGCAGCTTTCTAGCGGGGGCGAACTACGAGCAGTACTTC. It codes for CASSFLAGANYEQYF.

The CDR3 here is CASSMRVSGANVLTF. The CDR3 DNA is TGTGCCAGTAGTATGCGGGTCTCTGGGGCCAACGTCCTGACTTTC. The chain uses TRBV19 and TRBJ2-6; D possibly corresponds to TRBD2 (5 bases). Germline CDR1 LNHDA, CDR2 SQIVND (reference sequence). This CDR3 comprises 15 residues. Trimming took 3 bases from V and 0 from J, leaving 6 bases between them.

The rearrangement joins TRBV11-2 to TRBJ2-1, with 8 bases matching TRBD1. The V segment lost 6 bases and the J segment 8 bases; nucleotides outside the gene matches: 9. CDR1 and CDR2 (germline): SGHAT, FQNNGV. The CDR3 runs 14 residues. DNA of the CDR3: TGTGCCAGCAGGTGGACAGGGATGATCGATGAGCAGTTCTTC. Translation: CASRWTGMIDEQFF.

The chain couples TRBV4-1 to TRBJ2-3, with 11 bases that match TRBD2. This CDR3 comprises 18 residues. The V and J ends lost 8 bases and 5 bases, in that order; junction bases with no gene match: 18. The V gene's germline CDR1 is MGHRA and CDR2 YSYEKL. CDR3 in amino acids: CASSPKLGGLAVRDTQYF. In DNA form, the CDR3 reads TGCGCCAGCTCCCCTAAACTGGGGGGACTAGCGGTAAGAGATACGCAGTATTTT.

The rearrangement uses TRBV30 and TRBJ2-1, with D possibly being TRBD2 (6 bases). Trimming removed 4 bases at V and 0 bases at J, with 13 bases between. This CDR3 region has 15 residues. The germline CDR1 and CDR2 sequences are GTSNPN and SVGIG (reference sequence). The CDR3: CAWNRDSISYNEQFF. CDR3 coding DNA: TGTGCCTGGAACCGGGACTCCATCTCCTACAATGAGCAGTTCTTC.

The CDR3 nucleotides are TGTGCCAGCAGCTTGAGGATCCGGACAGGGGCCTACGAGCAGTACTTC. This sequence encodes CASSLRIRTGAYEQYF. The V and J genes are TRBV5-6 and TRBJ2-7, with TRBD1 matching 9 bases. The CDR3 runs to 16 residues. V dropped 1 base and J dropped 2; count of bases not matched to a gene: 7. CDR1 is SGHDT and CDR2 is YYEEEE in the germline V gene.

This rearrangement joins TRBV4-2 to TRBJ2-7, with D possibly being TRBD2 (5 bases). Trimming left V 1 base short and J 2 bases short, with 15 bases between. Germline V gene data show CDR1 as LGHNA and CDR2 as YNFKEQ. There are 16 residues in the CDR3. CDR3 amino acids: CASSQAEGVGPYEQYF. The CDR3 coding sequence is TGTGCCAGCAGCCAAGCCGAGGGCGTAGGTCCCTACGAGCAGTACTTC.

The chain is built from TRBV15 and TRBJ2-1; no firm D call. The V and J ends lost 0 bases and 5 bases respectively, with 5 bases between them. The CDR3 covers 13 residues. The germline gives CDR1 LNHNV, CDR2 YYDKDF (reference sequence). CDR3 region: CATSRDPDNEQFF. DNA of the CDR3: TGTGCCACCAGCAGAGATCCAGACAATGAGCAGTTCTTC.

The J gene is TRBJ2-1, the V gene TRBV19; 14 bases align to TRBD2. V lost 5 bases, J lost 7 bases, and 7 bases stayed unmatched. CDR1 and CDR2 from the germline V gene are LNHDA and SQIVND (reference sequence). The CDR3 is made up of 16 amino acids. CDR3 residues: CASSSTSGGAGNEQFF. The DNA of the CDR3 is TGTGCCAGTAGTTCGACTAGCGGGGGGGCGGGAAATGAGCAGTTCTTC.

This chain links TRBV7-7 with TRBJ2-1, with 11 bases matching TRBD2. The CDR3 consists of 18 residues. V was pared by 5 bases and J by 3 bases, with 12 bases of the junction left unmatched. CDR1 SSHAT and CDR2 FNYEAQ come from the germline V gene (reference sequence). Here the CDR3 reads CASSASGGTPNLYNEQFF. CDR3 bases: TGTGCCAGCAGCGCTAGCGGGGGGACGCCCAACCTCTACAATGAGCAGTTCTTC.

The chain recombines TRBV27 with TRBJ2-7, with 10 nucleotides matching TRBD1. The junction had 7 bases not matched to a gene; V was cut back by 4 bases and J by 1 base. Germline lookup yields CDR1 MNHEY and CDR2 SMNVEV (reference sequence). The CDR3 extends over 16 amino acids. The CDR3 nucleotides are TGTGCCAGCAGTTCCAACCGACAGGGGGCGTCCTACGAGCAGTACTTC. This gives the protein CASSSNRQGASYEQYF.